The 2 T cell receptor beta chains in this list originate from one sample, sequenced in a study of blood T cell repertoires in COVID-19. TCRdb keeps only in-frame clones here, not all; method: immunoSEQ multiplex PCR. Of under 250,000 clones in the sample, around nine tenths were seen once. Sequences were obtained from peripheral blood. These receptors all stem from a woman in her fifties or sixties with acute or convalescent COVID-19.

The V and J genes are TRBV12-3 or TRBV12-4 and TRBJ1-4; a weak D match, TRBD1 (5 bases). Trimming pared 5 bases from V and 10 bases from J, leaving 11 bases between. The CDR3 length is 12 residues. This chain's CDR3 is CASSPGTVKLFF. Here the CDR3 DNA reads TGTGCCAGCAGTCCCGGGACTGTAAAACTGTTTTTT.

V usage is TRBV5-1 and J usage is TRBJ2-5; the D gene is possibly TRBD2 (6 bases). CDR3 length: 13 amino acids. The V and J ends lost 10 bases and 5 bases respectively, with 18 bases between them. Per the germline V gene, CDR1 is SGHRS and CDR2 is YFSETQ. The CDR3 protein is CASHPGVGETQYF. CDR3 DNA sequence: TGCGCCTCCCACCCGGGGGTCGGGGAGACCCAGTACTTC.